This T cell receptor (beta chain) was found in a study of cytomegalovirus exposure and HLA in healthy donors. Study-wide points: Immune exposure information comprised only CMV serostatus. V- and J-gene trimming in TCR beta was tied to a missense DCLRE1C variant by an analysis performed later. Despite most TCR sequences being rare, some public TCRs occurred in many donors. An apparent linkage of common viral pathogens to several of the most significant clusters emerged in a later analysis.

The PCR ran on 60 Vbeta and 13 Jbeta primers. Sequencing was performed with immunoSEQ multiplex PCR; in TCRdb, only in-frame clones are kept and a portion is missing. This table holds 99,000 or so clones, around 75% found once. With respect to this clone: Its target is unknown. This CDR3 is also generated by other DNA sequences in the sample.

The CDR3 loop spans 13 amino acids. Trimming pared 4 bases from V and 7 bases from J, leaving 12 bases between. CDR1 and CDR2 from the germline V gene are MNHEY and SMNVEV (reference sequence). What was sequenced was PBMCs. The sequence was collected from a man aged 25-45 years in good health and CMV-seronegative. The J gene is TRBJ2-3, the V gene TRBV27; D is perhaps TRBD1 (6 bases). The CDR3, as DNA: TGTGCCAGCAGTTACGACAGGCTAAATACGCAGTATTTT. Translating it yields CASSYDRLNTQYF.